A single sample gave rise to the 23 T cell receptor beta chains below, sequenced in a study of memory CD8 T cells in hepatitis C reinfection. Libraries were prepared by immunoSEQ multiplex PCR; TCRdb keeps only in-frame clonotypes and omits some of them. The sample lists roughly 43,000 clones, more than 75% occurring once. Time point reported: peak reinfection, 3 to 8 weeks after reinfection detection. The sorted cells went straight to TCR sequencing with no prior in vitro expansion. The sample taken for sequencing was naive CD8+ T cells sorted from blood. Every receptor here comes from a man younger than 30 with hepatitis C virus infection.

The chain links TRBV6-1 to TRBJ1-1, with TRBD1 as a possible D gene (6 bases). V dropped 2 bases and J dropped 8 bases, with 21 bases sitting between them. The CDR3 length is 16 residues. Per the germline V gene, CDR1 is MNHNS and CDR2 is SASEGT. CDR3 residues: CASSEWGGGGLREAFF. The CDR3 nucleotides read TGTGCCAGCAGTGAATGGGGTGGGGGGGGCCTGAGGGAAGCTTTCTTT.

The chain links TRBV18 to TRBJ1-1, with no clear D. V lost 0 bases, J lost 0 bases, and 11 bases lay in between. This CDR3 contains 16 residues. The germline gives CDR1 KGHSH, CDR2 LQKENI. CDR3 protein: CASSPPRSGVNTEAFF. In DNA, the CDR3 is TGTGCCAGCTCACCACCCCGTTCCGGGGTGAACACTGAAGCTTTCTTT.

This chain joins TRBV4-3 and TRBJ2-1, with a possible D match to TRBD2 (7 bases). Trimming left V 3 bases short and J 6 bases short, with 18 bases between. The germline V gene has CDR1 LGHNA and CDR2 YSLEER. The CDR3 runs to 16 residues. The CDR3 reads CASSHLARGDINEQFF. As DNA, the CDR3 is TGCGCCAGCAGCCACCTCGCCCGGGGGGACATCAATGAGCAGTTCTTC.

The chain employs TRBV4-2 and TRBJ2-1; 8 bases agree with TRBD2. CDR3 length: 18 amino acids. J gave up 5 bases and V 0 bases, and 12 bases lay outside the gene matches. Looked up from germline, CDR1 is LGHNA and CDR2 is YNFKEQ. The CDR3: CASSQDPLRGGLDNEQFF. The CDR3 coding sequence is TGTGCCAGCAGCCAAGATCCTCTTCGGGGGGGCCTCGACAATGAGCAGTTCTTC.

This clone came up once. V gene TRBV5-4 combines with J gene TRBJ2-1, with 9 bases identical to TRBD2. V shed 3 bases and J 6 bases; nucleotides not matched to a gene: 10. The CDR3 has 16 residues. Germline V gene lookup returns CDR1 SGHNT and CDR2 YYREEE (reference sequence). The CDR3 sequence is CASSSPRTSAFNEQFF. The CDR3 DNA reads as TGTGCCAGCAGCTCCCCGAGGACTAGCGCCTTCAATGAGCAGTTCTTC.

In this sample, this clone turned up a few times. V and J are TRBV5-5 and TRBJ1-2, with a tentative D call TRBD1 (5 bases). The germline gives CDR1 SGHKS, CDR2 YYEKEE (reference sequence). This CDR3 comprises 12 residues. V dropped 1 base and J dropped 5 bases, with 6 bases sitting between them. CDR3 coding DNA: TGTGCCAGCAGCTTGCGGGGGTATGGCTACACCTTC. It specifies CASSLRGYGYTF. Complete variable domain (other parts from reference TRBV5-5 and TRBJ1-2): DAGVTQSPTHLIKTRGQQVTLRCSPISGHKSVSWYQQVLGQGPQFIFQYYEKEERGRGNFPDRFSARQFPNYSSELNVNALLLGDSALYLCASSLRGYGYTFGSGTRLTVV.

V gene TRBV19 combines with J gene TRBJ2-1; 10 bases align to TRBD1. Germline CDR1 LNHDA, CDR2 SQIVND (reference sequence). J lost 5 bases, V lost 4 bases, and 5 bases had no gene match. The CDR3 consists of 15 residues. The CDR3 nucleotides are TGTGCCAGTAGTACCGGGACAGGGGCTGACAATGAGCAGTTCTTC. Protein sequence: CASSTGTGADNEQFF. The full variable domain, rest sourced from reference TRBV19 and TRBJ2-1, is DGGITQSPKYLFRKEGQNVTLSCEQNLNHDAMYWYRQDPGQGLRLIYYSQIVNDFQKGDIAEGYSVSREKKESFPLTVTSAQKNPTAFYLCASSTGTGADNEQFFGPGTRLTVL.

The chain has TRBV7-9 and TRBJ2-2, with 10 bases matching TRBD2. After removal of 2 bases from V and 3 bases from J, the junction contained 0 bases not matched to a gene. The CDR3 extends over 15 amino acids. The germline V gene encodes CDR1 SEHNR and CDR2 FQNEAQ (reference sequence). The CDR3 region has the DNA TGTGCCAGCAGCTTACTAGCGGGGGACACCGGGGAGCTGTTTTTT. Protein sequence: CASSLLAGDTGELFF.

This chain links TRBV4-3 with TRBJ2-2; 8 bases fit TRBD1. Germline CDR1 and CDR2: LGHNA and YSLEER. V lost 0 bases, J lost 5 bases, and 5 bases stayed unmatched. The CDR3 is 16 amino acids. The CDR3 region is CASSQDWTGLTGELFF. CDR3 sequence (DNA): TGCGCCAGCAGCCAAGATTGGACAGGGCTAACCGGGGAGCTGTTTTTT.

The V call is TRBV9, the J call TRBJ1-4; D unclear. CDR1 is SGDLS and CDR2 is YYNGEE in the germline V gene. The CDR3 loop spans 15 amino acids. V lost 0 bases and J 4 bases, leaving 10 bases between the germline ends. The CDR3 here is CASSVGGRSNEKLFF. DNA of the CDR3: TGTGCCAGCAGCGTAGGAGGGCGTAGTAATGAAAAACTGTTTTTT.

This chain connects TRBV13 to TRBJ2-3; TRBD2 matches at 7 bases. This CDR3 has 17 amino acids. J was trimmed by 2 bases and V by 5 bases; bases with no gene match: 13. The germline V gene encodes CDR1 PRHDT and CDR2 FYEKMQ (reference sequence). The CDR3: CASSPTLGGSLTDTQYF. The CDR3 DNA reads TGTGCCAGCAGCCCAACGTTGGGCGGGAGCCTCACAGATACGCAGTATTTT.

CDR3 bases: TGCGCCAGCAGCTTGGCGACCGGGACAGGGGAATCTGCGCAGTACTTC. It is translated as CASSLATGTGESAQYF. The J gene is TRBJ2-7, the V gene TRBV5-1, with 10 bases that match TRBD1. The V gene's germline CDR1 is SGHRS and CDR2 YFSETQ. Trimming at V came to 0 bases and at J to 9 bases, leaving 12 bases not matched to a gene. The CDR3 is 16 amino acids.

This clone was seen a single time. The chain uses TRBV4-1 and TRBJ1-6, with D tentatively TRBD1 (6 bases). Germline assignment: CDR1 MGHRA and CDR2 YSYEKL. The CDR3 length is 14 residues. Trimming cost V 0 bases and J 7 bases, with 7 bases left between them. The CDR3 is CASSQDRGNSPLHF. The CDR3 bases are TGCGCCAGCAGCCAAGATAGGGGGAATTCACCCCTCCACTTT.

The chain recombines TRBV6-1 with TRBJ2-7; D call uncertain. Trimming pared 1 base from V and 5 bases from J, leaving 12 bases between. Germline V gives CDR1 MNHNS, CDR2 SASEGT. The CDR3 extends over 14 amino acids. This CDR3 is CASSEGAGSHEQYF. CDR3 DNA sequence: TGTGCCAGCAGTGAAGGGGCAGGTTCCCACGAGCAGTACTTC.

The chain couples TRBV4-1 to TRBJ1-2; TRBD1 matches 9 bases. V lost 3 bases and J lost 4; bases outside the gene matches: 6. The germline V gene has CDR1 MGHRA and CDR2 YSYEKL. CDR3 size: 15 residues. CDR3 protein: CASSQGQGSGYGYTF. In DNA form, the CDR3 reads TGCGCCAGCAGCCAGGGACAGGGCAGCGGCTATGGCTACACCTTC.

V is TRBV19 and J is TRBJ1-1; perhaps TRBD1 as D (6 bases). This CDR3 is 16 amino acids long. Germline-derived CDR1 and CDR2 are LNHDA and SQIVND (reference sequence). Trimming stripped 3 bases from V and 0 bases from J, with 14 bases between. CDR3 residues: CASSISGGSMNTEAFF. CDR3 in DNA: TGTGCCAGTAGTATCTCTGGGGGCTCGATGAACACTGAAGCTTTCTTT. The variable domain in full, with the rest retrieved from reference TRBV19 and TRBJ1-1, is DGGITQSPKYLFRKEGQNVTLSCEQNLNHDAMYWYRQDPGQGLRLIYYSQIVNDFQKGDIAEGYSVSREKKESFPLTVTSAQKNPTAFYLCASSISGGSMNTEAFFGQGTRLTVV.

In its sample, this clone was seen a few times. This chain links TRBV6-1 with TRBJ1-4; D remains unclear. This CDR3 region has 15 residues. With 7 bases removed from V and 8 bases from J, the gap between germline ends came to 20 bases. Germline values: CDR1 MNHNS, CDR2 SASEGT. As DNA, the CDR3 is TGTGCCAGCATCCTCAGCGGACCAATAGGGGAAAAACTGTTTTTT. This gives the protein CASILSGPIGEKLFF.

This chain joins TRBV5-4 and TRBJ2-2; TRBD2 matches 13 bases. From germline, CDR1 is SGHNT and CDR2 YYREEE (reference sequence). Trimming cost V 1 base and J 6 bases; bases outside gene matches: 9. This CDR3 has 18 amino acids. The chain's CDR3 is CASSLYGTSGIWAGELFF. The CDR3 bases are TGTGCCAGCAGCTTGTATGGGACTAGCGGGATTTGGGCCGGGGAGCTGTTTTTT. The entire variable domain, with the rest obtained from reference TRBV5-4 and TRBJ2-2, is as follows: ETGVTQSPTHLIKTRGQQVTLRCSSQSGHNTVSWYQQALGQGPQFIFQYYREEENGRGNFPPRFSGLQFPNYSSELNVNALELDDSALYLCASSLYGTSGIWAGELFFGEGSRLTVL.

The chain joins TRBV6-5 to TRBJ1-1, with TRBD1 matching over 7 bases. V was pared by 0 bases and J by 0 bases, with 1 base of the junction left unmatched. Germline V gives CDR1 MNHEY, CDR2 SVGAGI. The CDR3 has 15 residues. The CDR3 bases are TGTGCCAGCAGTTACTCGACAGGGATGAACACTGAAGCTTTCTTT. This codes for CASSYSTGMNTEAFF.

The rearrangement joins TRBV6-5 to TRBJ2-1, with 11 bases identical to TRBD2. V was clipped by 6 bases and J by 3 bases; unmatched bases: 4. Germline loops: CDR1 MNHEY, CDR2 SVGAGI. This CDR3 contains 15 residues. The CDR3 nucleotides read TGTGCCAGCAGCCCCGGGACTAGCGGCTACAATGAGCAGTTCTTC. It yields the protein CASSPGTSGYNEQFF.

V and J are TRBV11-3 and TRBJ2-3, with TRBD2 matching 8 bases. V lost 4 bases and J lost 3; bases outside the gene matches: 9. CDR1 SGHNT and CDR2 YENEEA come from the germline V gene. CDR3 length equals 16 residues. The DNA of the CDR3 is TGTGCCAGCAGCTCCGGTAGCGGGGCGAGAACAGATACGCAGTATTTT. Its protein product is CASSSGSGARTDTQYF. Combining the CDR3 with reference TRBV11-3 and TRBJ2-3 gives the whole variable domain EAGVVQSPRYKIIEKKQPVAFWCNPISGHNTLYWYLQNLGQGPELLIRYENEEAVDDSQLPKDRFSAERLKGVDSTLKIQPAELGDSAVYLCASSSGSGARTDTQYFGPGTRLTVL.

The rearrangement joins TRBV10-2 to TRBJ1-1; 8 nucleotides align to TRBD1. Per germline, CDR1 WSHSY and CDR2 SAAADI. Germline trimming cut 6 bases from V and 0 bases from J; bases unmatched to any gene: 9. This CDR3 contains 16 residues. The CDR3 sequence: CASRLQGAGMNTEAFF. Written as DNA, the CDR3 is TGCGCCAGCAGGCTTCAGGGGGCTGGAATGAACACTGAAGCTTTCTTT.

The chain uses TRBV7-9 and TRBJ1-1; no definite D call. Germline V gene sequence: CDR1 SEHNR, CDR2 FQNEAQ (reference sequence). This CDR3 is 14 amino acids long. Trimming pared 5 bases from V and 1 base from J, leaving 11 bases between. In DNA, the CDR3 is TGTGCCAGCAGCCACCCCTACAGGAACACTGAAGCTTTCTTT. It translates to CASSHPYRNTEAFF. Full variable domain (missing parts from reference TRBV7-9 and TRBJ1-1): DTGVSQNPRHKITKRGQNVTFRCDPISEHNRLYWYRQTLGQGPEFLTYFQNEAQLEKSRLLSDRFSAERPKGSFSTLEIQRTEQGDSAMYLCASSHPYRNTEAFFGQGTRLTVV.